This T cell receptor beta chain is from a study of shared clonotypes between healthy human individuals. The trim removed 0 bases at V and 7 bases at J, leaving 14 bases unmatched. Germline CDR1 is SGDLS and CDR2 is YYNGEE. This CDR3 is 20 amino acids long. Measured with immunoSEQ multiplex PCR; TCRdb has only the in-frame clones, and not every one. The sample contains about 180,000 clones, approximately 92% of which appear only once. The specimen sequenced was naive CD4+ T cells sorted from blood. Stated subset: CD45RA+ positively selected. The receptor was isolated from a woman aged 25 to 39 in good health. The chain combines TRBV9 with TRBJ2-1; 15 bases are a match to TRBD2. The CDR3 loop reads CASSVVGLAGGRTLGNEQFF. The CDR3 region has the DNA TGTGCCAGCAGCGTAGTAGGACTAGCGGGAGGGAGGACCCTTGGGAATGAGCAGTTCTTC.